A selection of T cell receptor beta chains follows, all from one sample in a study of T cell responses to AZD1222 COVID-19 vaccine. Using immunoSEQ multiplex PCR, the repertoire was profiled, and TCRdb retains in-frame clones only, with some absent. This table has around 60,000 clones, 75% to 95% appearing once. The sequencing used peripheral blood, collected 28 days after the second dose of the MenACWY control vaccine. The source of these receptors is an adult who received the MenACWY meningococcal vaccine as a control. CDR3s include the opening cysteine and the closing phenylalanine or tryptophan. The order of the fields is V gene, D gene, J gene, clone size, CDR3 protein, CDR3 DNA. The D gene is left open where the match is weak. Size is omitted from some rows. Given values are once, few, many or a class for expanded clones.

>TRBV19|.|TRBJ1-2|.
CASSIRHREDYGYTF
TGTGCCAGTAGTATTAGGCACCGGGAGGACTATGGCTACACCTTC
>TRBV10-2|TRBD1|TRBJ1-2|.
CASSEQGAGGYTF
TGCGCCAGCAGTGAGCAGGGGGCAGGAGGCTACACCTTC
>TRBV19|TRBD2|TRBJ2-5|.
CASSIRLAEVGMETQYF
TGTGCCAGTAGTATTCGGCTAGCGGAGGTGGGGATGGAGACCCAGTACTTC
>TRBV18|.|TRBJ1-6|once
CATRPTAPSPLHF
TGTGCCACCCGACCGACAGCTCCCTCACCCCTCCACTTT
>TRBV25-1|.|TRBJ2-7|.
CASSELRRGARDEQYF
TGTGCCAGCAGTGAACTCCGCCGTGGGGCCCGGGACGAGCAGTACTTC
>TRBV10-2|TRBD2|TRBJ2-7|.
CASSRNSGRFDEQYF
TGCGCCAGCAGTCGAAATAGCGGGAGGTTCGACGAGCAGTACTTC
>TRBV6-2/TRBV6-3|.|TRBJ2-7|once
CASSTARPSYEQYF
TGTGCCAGCAGTACGGCCCGCCCCTCCTACGAGCAGTACTTC
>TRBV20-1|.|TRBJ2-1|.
CSAVSNEQFF
TGCAGTGCTGTGTCCAATGAGCAGTTCTTC
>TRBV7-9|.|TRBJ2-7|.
CASSTSGTFHEQYF
TGTGCCAGCAGCACGTCAGGGACGTTCCACGAGCAGTACTTC
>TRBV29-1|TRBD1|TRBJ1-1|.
CSVRTGGRTEAFF
TGCAGCGTACGGACAGGGGGTCGAACTGAAGCTTTCTTT
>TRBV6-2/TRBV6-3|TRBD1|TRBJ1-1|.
CASSEIGQAPEAFF
TGTGCCAGCAGTGAGATCGGACAGGCCCCTGAAGCTTTCTTT
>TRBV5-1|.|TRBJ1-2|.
CASSLEDGGGYTF
TGCGCCAGCAGCTTGGAGGACGGGGGAGGCTACACCTTC
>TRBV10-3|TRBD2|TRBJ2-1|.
CAHRPAGGQGNEQFF
TGTGCCCATCGCCCAGCGGGAGGGCAGGGGAATGAGCAGTTCTTC
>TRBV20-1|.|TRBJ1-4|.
CSASVNEKLFF
TGCAGTGCTAGTGTGAATGAAAAACTGTTTTTT
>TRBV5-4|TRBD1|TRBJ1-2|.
CASSRGQDYGYTF
TGTGCCAGCAGCCGGGGACAGGACTATGGCTACACCTTC
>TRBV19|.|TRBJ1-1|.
CASTTLGVRPEAFF
TGTGCCAGTACTACATTGGGGGTAAGGCCTGAAGCTTTCTTT
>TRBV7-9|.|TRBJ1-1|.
CASEPGGTTEAFF
TGTGCCAGCGAGCCCGGTGGGACCACTGAAGCTTTCTTT
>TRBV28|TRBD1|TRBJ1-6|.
CASVQGDRDSPLHF
TGTGCCAGCGTACAGGGGGATAGGGATTCACCCCTCCACTTT
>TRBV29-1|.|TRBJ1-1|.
CSVDTGYTEAFF
TGCAGCGTTGACACAGGGTACACTGAAGCTTTCTTT
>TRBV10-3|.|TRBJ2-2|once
CATSEQGYTGELFF
TGTGCCACCTCGGAACAAGGATACACCGGGGAGCTGTTTTTT
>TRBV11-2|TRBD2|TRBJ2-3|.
CASSLAGGPGDTQYF
TGTGCCAGCAGCTTAGCGGGAGGGCCGGGGGATACGCAGTATTTT
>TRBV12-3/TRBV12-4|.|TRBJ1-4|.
CASSLAGRKLFF
TGTGCCAGCAGTTTGGCAGGGAGAAAACTGTTTTTT
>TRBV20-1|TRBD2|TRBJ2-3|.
CSASGLAGEETDTQYF
TGCAGTGCTAGTGGTCTAGCGGGAGAGGAGACAGATACGCAGTATTTT
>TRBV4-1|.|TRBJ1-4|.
CASSLGATNEKLFF
TGCGCCAGCAGCCTGGGGGCAACTAATGAAAAACTGTTTTTT
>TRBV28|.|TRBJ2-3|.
CASSPPADTQYF
TGTGCCAGCAGTCCTCCGGCAGATACGCAGTATTTT
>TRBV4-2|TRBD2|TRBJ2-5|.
CASSLPLAGAGETQYF
TGTGCCAGCAGCCTACCACTAGCGGGAGCGGGGGAGACCCAGTACTTC
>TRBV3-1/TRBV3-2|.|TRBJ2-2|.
CASSQASLNTGELFF
TGTGCCAGCAGCCAGGCGAGCCTCAACACCGGGGAGCTGTTTTTT
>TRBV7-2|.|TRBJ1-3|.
CASSLVGRTSSGNTIYF
TGTGCCAGCAGCTTAGTAGGCAGGACGTCCTCTGGAAACACCATATATTTT
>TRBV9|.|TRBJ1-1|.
CASSVIANTEAFF
TGTGCCAGCAGCGTTATAGCGAACACTGAAGCTTTCTTT
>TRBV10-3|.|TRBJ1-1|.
CAITPALGDTEAFF
TGTGCCATCACCCCAGCCTTGGGGGACACTGAAGCTTTCTTT
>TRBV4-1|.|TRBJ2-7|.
CASSQGLLTGYEQYF
TGCGCCAGCAGCCAAGGGCTACTTACAGGTTACGAGCAGTACTTC
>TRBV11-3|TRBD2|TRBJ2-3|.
CASNADRGGLAGDPDTQYF
TGTGCCAGCAACGCCGACAGGGGAGGACTAGCGGGAGACCCAGATACGCAGTATTTT
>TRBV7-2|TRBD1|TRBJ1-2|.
CASSPGTDYGYTF
TGTGCCAGCAGCCCCGGGACAGACTATGGCTACACCTTC
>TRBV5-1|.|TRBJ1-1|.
CASSLGWGNTEAFF
TGCGCCAGCAGCTTGGGTTGGGGGAACACTGAAGCTTTCTTT
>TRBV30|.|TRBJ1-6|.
CAWSGTAGRYNSPLHF
TGTGCCTGGAGTGGGACGGCAGGGCGTTATAATTCACCCCTCCACTTT
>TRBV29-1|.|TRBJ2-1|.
CSVSDERVEQFF
TGCAGCGTTTCGGACGAGCGCGTGGAGCAGTTCTTC
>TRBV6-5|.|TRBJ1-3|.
CASSRGGGSGNTIYF
TGTGCCAGCAGTCGAGGGGGTGGCTCTGGAAACACCATATATTTT
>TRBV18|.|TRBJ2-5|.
CASSPQDTETQYF
TGTGCCAGCTCACCCCAGGATACGGAGACCCAGTACTTC
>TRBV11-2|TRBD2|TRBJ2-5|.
CASRSGEGGETQYF
TGTGCCAGCAGATCTGGGGAGGGCGGAGAGACCCAGTACTTC
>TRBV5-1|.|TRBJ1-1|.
CASSVDSMNTEAFF
TGCGCCAGCAGCGTGGACAGCATGAACACTGAAGCTTTCTTT
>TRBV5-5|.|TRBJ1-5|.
CASSVSPGQPQHF
TGTGCCAGCAGCGTTTCCCCAGGGCAGCCCCAGCATTTT
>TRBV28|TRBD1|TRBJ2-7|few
CATVTGSGEQYF
TGTGCCACCGTGACAGGGTCGGGCGAGCAGTACTTC